One and the same sample provided the 18 T cell receptor beta chains below, sequenced in a study of T cells after yellow fever vaccination. TCRdb fed the 5' RACE reads into MiXCR, producing one record per CDR3 protein. The table records approximately 250,000 distinct CDR3 sequences, over 6.5% of them present only once. The source material was CD4+ T cells sorted from PBMCs, sampled on the day of the yellow fever booster vaccination. Receptors originate from a man aged 25-45 years who received the YFV17D yellow fever vaccine.

This clonotype showed up just a few times. The junction does not match germline at one end; this may be a read error. V and J are TRBV5-4 and TRBJ2-5; D ambiguous. The CDR3 length is 13 residues. From germline, CDR1 is SGHNT and CDR2 YYREEE (reference sequence). The CDR3 DNA is TGTGCCAGCAGCTTGGACAGTCAAGGGACCCAGTACTTC. Translating it yields CASSLDSQGTQYF.

With respect to this clonotype: A junction end diverges from the germline sequence, so it may reflect a read error. In nucleotides, the CDR3 is TGTGCCAGCAGCTTGGGAAGGACTGGGTACAGTGAGCAGTTCTTC. It translates to CASSLGRTGYSEQFF. The chain combines TRBV5-6 with TRBJ2-1; tentatively, D is TRBD2 (5 bases). The V gene's germline CDR1 is SGHDT and CDR2 YYEEEE. This CDR3 comprises 15 residues.

This clonotype was seen only a few times. This chain uses TRBV10-3 with TRBJ1-3; possibly TRBD1 for D (6 bases). The germline CDR1 and CDR2 sequences are ENHRY and SYGVKD. Deletions cut 3 bases from V and 8 bases from J, with 11 bases between. CDR3 length equals 13 residues. This CDR3 is CAISELQGDTIYF. CDR3 coding DNA: TGTGCCATCAGTGAACTACAGGGTGACACCATATATTTT.

This clonotype was seen at least ten times. This sequence joins TRBV2 and TRBJ1-6; D gene uncertain. This CDR3 contains 15 residues. Germline values: CDR1 SNHLY, CDR2 FYNNEI. V was cut by 3 bases and J by 5 bases, with 11 bases left in between. The CDR3 spells CASSDSGAHNSPLHF. As DNA, the CDR3 is TGTGCCAGCAGTGACTCGGGTGCCCATAATTCACCCCTCCACTTT.

This clonotype occurred a few times. The CDR3 is CASSVMSSSYNEQFF. The DNA for the CDR3 is TGTGCCAGCAGCGTAATGTCTAGCTCCTACAATGAGCAGTTCTTC. V is TRBV9 and J is TRBJ2-1; D is unresolved. Germline CDR1 and CDR2: SGDLS and YYNGEE. V was pared by 1 base and J by 0 bases, with 8 bases between. The CDR3 loop spans 15 amino acids.

This clonotype was seen more than once but under ten times. V is TRBV5-4 and J is TRBJ2-7, with 7 nucleotides matching TRBD1. Trimming cost V 7 bases and J 2 bases; bases outside gene matches: 6. The CDR3 extends over 13 amino acids. CDR1 and CDR2 from the germline V gene are SGHNT and YYREEE (reference sequence). CDR3 protein: CASQTGTAYEQYF. DNA of the CDR3: TGTGCCAGCCAGACAGGGACAGCCTACGAGCAGTACTTC.

This clonotype has ten or more counts. This chain connects TRBV5-1 to TRBJ2-7; 11 bases are a match to TRBD2. The junction had 4 bases not matched to a gene; V was cut back by 3 bases and J by 5 bases. From germline, CDR1 is SGHRS and CDR2 YFSETQ. This CDR3 has 14 residues. The CDR3 spells CASSSGTSGHEQYF. CDR3 coding DNA: TGCGCCAGCAGCTCCGGGACTAGCGGCCACGAGCAGTACTTC.

This clonotype was recorded at least ten times. The genes are TRBV5-1 and TRBJ2-5; tentatively, D is TRBD1 (7 bases). The germline V and J ends were trimmed by 1 base and 3 bases, with 13 bases remaining between them. The CDR3 has 15 residues. Germline assignment: CDR1 SGHRS and CDR2 YFSETQ. For the CDR3, the DNA is TGCGCCAGCAGCTTGTCTGGCAGGGGGGAAGAGACCCAGTACTTC. Its translation is CASSLSGRGEETQYF.

A few counts support this clonotype. The rearrangement uses TRBV7-2 and TRBJ1-1, with D hard to call. Germline-derived CDR1 and CDR2 are SGHTA and FQGNSA. V lost 4 bases and J lost 2, with 11 bases in between. The CDR3 totals 14 residues. CDR3 sequence reads: CASSYIPANTEAFF. Here the CDR3 DNA reads TGTGCCAGCAGCTATATTCCTGCAAACACTGAAGCTTTCTTT.

This clonotype was seen a few times. The V gene is TRBV18, the J gene TRBJ2-7, with 9 bases fitting TRBD1. CDR1 is KGHSH and CDR2 is LQKENI in the germline V gene. J lost 4 bases, V lost 1 base, and 5 bases had no gene match. The CDR3 spans 15 residues. Here the CDR3 reads CASSPRRTGVYEQYF. The CDR3 DNA sequence: TGTGCCAGCTCACCACGTCGGACAGGGGTGTACGAGCAGTACTTC.

J is TRBJ2-1 and V is TRBV5-1; TRBD2 matches 9 bases. The CDR3 extends over 16 amino acids. The trim removed 7 bases at V and 7 bases at J, leaving 15 bases unmatched. Germline values: CDR1 SGHRS, CDR2 YFSETQ. The CDR3 is CASGQAGGTLQNEQFF. The DNA of the CDR3 is TGCGCCAGCGGCCAAGCGGGAGGTACACTACAGAATGAGCAGTTCTTC.

This clonotype has a count of ten or more. This chain joins TRBV5-1 and TRBJ2-3; 7 bases fit TRBD1. The CDR3 contains 16 residues. The J segment lost 4 bases and the V segment lost 0 bases, leaving 8 bases of the junction unmatched. Per germline, CDR1 SGHRS and CDR2 YFSETQ. The CDR3 DNA follows: TGCGCCAGCAGCTTGGTAGTGGACAGGTCCGCAGATACGCAGTATTTT. Its protein product is CASSLVVDRSADTQYF.

This clonotype was picked up a small number of times. The J gene is TRBJ2-7, the V gene TRBV29-1, with 7 bases that match TRBD2. Looked up from germline, CDR1 is SQVTM and CDR2 is ANQGSEA. The CDR3 runs to 15 residues. Trimming removed 1 base from V and 3 bases from J; junction bases left unmatched: 9. DNA of the CDR3: TGCAGCGTTGAAGGATCTAGCGGAGGGAACTACGAGCAGTACTTC. It specifies CSVEGSSGGNYEQYF.

The genes are TRBV7-7 and TRBJ2-3, with 8 bases aligning to TRBD2. CDR3 length: 15 residues. J gave up 3 bases and V 5 bases, and 7 bases lay outside the gene matches. The germline V gene has CDR1 SSHAT and CDR2 FNYEAQ (reference sequence). The CDR3 spells CASSPSGRATDTQYF. The CDR3 DNA follows: TGTGCCAGCAGCCCGAGCGGGAGAGCAACAGATACGCAGTATTTT.

V is TRBV19 and J is TRBJ2-1; no firm D call. CDR3 length equals 12 residues. V was shortened by 6 bases and J by 10 bases, with 13 bases between the two germline ends. Germline assignment: CDR1 LNHDA and CDR2 SQIVND (reference sequence). The CDR3 protein is CASRGIRREQFF. CDR3 in DNA: TGTGCCAGTAGGGGGATCAGACGGGAGCAGTTCTTC.

This clonotype was observed a few times. The J gene is TRBJ2-5, the V gene TRBV20-1; 7 bases fit TRBD2. CDR1 is DFQATT and CDR2 is SNEGSKA in the germline V gene (reference sequence). This CDR3 comprises 14 residues. The junction had 8 bases not matched to a gene; V was cut back by 6 bases and J by 1 base. CDR3 nucleotide sequence: TGCAGTGCCAAACTGGGACTACGCCAAGAGACCCAGTACTTC. It codes for CSAKLGLRQETQYF.

This clonotype turned up a few times. Here the CDR3 DNA reads TGTGCCAGCTCCCGGGACAGGGGTTTGGGGACCGGGGAGCTGTTTTTT. It encodes CASSRDRGLGTGELFF. The chain recombines TRBV13 with TRBJ2-2, with 10 bases matching TRBD1. Losses at the gene ends were 8 bases for V and 5 bases for J; bases not matched to a gene: 11. The germline V gene encodes CDR1 PRHDT and CDR2 FYEKMQ (reference sequence). The length of the CDR3 is 16 residues.

The chain employs TRBV4-3 and TRBJ2-1; TRBD2 agrees at 11 bases. The germline CDR1 and CDR2 sequences are LGHNA and YSLEER. This CDR3 contains 18 residues. The V gene end was trimmed by 1 base and the J gene end by 10 bases; junction bases not matched to a gene: 15. The CDR3 DNA sequence: TGCGCCAGCAGCCAAGGCGCCGGGGTAGCGGGAGGGTTACGGGAGCAGTTCTTC. Translation gives CASSQGAGVAGGLREQFF.